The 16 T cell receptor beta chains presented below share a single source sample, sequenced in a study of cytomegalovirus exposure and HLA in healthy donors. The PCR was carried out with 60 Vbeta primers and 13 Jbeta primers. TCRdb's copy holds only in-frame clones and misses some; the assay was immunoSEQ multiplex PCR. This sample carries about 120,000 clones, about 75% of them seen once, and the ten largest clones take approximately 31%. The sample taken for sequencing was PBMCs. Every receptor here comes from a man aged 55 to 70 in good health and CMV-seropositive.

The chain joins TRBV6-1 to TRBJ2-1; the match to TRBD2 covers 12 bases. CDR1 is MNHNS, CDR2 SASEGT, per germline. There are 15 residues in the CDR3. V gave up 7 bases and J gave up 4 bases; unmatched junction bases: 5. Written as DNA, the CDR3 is TGTGCCAGCACTATGACTAGCGGGGGTTACAATGAGCAGTTCTTC. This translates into CASTMTSGGYNEQFF.

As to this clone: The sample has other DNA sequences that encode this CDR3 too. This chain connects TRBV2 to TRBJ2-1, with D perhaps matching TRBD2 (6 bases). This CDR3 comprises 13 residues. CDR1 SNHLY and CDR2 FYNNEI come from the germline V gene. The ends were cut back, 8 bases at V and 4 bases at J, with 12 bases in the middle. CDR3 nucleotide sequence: TGTGCCAGCGGGGGGACGAGTTACAATGAGCAGTTCTTC. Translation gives CASGGTSYNEQFF.

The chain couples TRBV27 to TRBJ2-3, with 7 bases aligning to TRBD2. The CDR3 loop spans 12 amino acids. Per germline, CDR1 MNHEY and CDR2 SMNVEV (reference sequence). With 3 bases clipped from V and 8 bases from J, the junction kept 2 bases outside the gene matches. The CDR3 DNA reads TGTGCCAGCAGTTTCTCGGGAGGTACGCAGTATTTT. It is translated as CASSFSGGTQYF.

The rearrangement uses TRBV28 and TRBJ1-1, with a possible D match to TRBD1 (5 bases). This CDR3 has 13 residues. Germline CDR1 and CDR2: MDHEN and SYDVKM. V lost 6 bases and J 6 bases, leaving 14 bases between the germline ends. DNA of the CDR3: TGTGCCAGCAGCCTAAGTCAGGGCCCTGAAGCTTTCTTT. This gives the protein CASSLSQGPEAFF.

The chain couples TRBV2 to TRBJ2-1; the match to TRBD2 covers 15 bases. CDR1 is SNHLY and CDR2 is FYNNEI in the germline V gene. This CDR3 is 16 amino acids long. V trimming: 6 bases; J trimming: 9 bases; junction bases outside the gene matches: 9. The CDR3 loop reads CASRMGGLAGGSEQFF. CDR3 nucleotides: TGTGCCAGCAGGATGGGGGGACTAGCGGGGGGAAGTGAGCAGTTCTTC.

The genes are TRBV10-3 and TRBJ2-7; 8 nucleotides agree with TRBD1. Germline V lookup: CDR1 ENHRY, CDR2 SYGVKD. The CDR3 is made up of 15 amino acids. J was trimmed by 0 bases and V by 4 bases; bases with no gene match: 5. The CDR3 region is CAISVGTGSSYEQYF. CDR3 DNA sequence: TGTGCCATCAGTGTGGGGACAGGTAGCTCCTACGAGCAGTACTTC.

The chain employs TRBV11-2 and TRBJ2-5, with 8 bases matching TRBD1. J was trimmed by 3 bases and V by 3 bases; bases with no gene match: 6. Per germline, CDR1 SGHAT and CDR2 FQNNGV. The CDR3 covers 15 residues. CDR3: CASSFQGAWEETQYF. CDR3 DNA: TGTGCCAGCAGCTTCCAGGGGGCATGGGAAGAGACCCAGTACTTC.

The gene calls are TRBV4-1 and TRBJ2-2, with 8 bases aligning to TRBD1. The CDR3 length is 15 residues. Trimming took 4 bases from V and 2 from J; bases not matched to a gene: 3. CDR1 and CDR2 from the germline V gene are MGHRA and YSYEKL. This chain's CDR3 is CASSLGQGNTGELFF. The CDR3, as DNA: TGCGCCAGCAGCCTCGGACAGGGAAACACCGGGGAGCTGTTTTTT.

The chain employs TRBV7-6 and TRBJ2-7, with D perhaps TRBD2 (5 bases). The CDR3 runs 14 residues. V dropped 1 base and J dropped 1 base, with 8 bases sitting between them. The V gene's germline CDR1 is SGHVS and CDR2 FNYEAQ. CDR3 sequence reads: CASSLVEESYEQYF. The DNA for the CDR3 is TGTGCCAGCAGCTTAGTGGAGGAGTCCTACGAGCAGTACTTC.

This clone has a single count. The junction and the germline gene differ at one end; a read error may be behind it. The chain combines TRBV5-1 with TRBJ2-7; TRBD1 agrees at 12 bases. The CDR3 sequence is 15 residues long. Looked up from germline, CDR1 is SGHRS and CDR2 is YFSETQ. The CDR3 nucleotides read TGCGCCGGCAGCCTCGGGACAGGGGGCAGGTACGAGCAGTACTTC. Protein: CAGSLGTGGRYEQYF.

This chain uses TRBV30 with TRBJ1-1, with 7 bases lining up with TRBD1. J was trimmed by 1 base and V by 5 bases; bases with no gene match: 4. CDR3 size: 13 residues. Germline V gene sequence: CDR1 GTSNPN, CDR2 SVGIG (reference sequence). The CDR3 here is CAWVGQANTEAFF. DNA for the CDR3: TGTGCCTGGGTCGGACAGGCGAACACTGAAGCTTTCTTT.

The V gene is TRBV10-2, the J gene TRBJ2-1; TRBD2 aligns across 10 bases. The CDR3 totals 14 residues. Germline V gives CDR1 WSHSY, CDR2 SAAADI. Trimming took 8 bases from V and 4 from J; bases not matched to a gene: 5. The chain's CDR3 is CASQRGGLYNEQFF. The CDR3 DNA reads TGCGCCAGCCAGCGGGGGGGCCTGTACAATGAGCAGTTCTTC.

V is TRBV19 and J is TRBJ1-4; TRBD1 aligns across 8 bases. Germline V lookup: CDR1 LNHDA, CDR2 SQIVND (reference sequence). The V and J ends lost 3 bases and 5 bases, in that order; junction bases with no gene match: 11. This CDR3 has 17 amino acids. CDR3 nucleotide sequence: TGTGCCAGTAGTATGCCAATAAGGACAGGGACGAATGAAAAACTGTTTTTT. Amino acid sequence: CASSMPIRTGTNEKLFF.

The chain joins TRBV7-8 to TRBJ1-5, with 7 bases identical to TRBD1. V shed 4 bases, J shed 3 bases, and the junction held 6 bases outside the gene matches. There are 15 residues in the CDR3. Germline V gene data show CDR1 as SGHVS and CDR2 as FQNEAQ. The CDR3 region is CASSSDRVFNQPQHF. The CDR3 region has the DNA TGTGCCAGCAGCTCCGACAGGGTCTTCAATCAGCCCCAGCATTTT.

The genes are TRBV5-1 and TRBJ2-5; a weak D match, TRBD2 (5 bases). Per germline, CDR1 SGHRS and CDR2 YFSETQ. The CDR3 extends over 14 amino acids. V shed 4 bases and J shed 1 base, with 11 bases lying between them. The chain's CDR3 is CASSRRSGQETQYF. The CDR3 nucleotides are TGCGCCAGCAGCCGCAGGAGCGGCCAAGAGACCCAGTACTTC. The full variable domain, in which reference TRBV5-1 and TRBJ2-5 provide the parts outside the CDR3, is KAGVTQTPRYLIKTRGQQVTLSCSPISGHRSVSWYQQTPGQGLQFLFEYFSETQRNKGNFPGRFSGRQFSNSRSEMNVSTLELGDSALYLCASSRRSGQETQYFGPGTRLLVL.

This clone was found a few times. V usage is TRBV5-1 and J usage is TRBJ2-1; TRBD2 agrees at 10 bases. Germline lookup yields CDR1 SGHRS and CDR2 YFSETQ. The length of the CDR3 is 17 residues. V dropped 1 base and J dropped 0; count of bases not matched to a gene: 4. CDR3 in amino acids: CASSLTSGTSSYNEQFF. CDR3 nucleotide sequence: TGCGCCAGCAGCTTGACTAGCGGGACGAGCTCCTACAATGAGCAGTTCTTC.